This TCR beta chain appears in the sequencing data of a study of T cell repertoires in cytomegalovirus infection. As for the study in general: Signatures in public TCR beta sequences pointed to both CMV infection and matching HLA type. Findings and limits, study-wide: The ex vivo response was dominated by HLA-C-restricted CMV-specific TCR beta clonotypes. Pooled public TCR beta family frequency picked out CMV carriers with the relevant HLA.

V gave up 7 bases and J gave up 2 bases, with 9 bases separating them. This CDR3 contains 12 residues. About this clonotype: Its specificity is not known.

TCRdb ran MiXCR on the reads and lists one entry per CDR3 protein. The table shows hundreds of thousands of distinct CDR3 sequences, with 31% occurring only once. The material sequenced was cultured CD8+ T cells from PBMCs, taken from culture after CMV antigen stimulation. The clonotype was recovered from a human donor in good health (CMV status not recorded). Some clones in this sample may be carry-over from other donors' samples. The chain joins TRBV12-3 or TRBV12-4 to TRBJ2-7, with D unresolved. CDR3 in amino acids: CASTKGAYEQYF. DNA of the CDR3: TGTGCCAGCACCAAGGGCGCCTACGAGCAGTACTTC.